This T cell receptor (beta chain) was sequenced for a study of tissue T cells after allogeneic stem cell transplantation. General observations from the study: Only a limited share of tissue TCRs appeared in blood or spleen.

The protocol was immunoSEQ multiplex PCR, while the TCRdb copy is restricted to in-frame clones and leaves out a portion. Of roughly 51,000 clones listed, 73% are singletons. On this clone: Antigen unknown. Gene names follow the mouse nomenclature. The CDR3 is cut off 1 residue early in the read; its end comes from the germline J gene.

The V gene lost 1 base and the J gene lost 5 bases, with 6 bases spanning the gap. Germline-derived CDR1 and CDR2 are SGHLS and HYDKME. CDR3 size: 12 residues. The receptor comes from a pool of C57BL/6 mice in good health. Sequences were obtained from sorted cells pooled from one or two spleens. The genes are TRBV12-2 and TRBJ2-3; the D gene is possibly TRBD1 (6 bases). Here the CDR3 reads CASSLGQETLYF. CDR3 DNA, as far as it was read: TGTGCCAGCTCTCTGGGACAAGAAACGCTGTAT.